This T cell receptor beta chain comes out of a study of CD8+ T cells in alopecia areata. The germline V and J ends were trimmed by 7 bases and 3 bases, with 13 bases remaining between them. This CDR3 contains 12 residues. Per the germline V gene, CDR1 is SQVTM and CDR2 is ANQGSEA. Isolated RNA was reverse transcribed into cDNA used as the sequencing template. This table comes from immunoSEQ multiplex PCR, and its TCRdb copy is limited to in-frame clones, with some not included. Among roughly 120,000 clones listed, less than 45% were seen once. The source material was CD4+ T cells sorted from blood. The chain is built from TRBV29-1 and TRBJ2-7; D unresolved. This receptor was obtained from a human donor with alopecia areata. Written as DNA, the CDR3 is TGCAGCGGTTTGGCCAAGAACTACGAGCAGTACTTC. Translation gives CSGLAKNYEQYF.